This T cell receptor beta chain was profiled in a study of blood T cell repertoires in COVID-19. Per germline, CDR1 LGHDT and CDR2 YNNKEL (reference sequence). The CDR3 contains 16 residues. After removal of 4 bases from V and 5 bases from J, the junction contained 10 bases not matched to a gene. During active infection, Seattle patients enrolled and were then monitored through disease. The method was immunoSEQ multiplex PCR; TCRdb's version includes in-frame clones alone and lacks a portion of them. The repertoire includes about 150,000 clones, about four fifths of them detected once, and under 3.5% sits in the top ten.

Sequencing was done on a sample of peripheral blood. This chain links TRBV3-1 (or the pseudogene TRBV3-2) with TRBJ2-5; 10 bases fit TRBD2. The clonotype comes from a woman older than 75 with COVID-19, enrolled during active disease. The CDR3 loop is CASSPQREGLWETQYF. CDR3 DNA sequence: TGTGCCAGCAGCCCACAGCGGGAGGGCCTTTGGGAGACCCAGTACTTC.